Reported below is one TCR beta chain. Measured with immunoSEQ multiplex PCR; TCRdb has only the in-frame clones, and not every one. The sample shows some 22,000 clones, 84% of them seen only once. The sample comes from a study of control samples from healthy donors and cancer patients. The receptor comes from a man aged 55 to 70 with colorectal cancer. The sample comprised PBMCs.

CDR3 region: CASSPKATTDRLSGYTF. CDR3 DNA sequence: TGTGCCAGCTCACCAAAGGCCACGACAGACCGTTTGAGTGGCTACACCTTC. This chain uses TRBV18 with TRBJ1-2, with a possible D match to TRBD1 (5 bases). Germline lookup yields CDR1 KGHSH and CDR2 LQKENI. The CDR3 spans 17 residues. V gave up 2 bases and J gave up 7 bases, with 23 bases separating them.